The rows below give T cell receptor beta chains drawn from one sample of a study of cytomegalovirus exposure and HLA in healthy donors. Sequenced by immunoSEQ multiplex PCR; TCRdb stores in-frame clones only, minus some. The table records around 150,000 clones, 60% to 85% of them present only once. Sequencing input: PBMCs. These receptors were obtained from a man in his forties or fifties in good health and CMV-seronegative. Both conserved end residues are part of each CDR3. D genes are given only for firm matches. The listing skips clone size in some rows; elsewhere it reads once, few, many or a size class.

>NA|TRBJ2-1|TRBV14|NA
TGTGCCAGCAGCCAAGAGGGCAGGGGTTGGGCCTACAATGAGCAGTTCTTC
CASSQEGRGWAYNEQFF
>NA|TRBJ2-3|TRBV29-1|NA
TGCAGCGTTGGTCAAGATACGCAGTATTTT
CSVGQDTQYF
>NA|TRBJ2-2|TRBV18|TRBD1
TGTGCCAGCTCACCAGGACAGGGGGCCGGGGAGCTGTTTTTT
CASSPGQGAGELFF
>NA|TRBJ2-1|TRBV5-5|NA
TGTGCCAGCAGCCTGGACCCGAGCTCCTACAATGAGCAGTTCTTC
CASSLDPSSYNEQFF
>NA|TRBJ1-1|TRBV19|NA
TGTGCCAGTAGTATCGCGTTGAACACTGAAGCTTTCTTT
CASSIALNTEAFF
>NA|TRBJ1-1|TRBV4-3|TRBD1
TGCGCCAGCAGCCAAGATCCGGTGACAGGGTCCGATGAAGCTTTCTTT
CASSQDPVTGSDEAFF
>NA|TRBJ2-1|TRBV6-1|TRBD1
TGTGCCAGCAGCCTTGACAGGGGGCCCAACAATGAGCAGTTCTTC
CASSLDRGPNNEQFF
>NA|TRBJ1-4|TRBV7-8|TRBD1
TGTGCCAGCAAGGAGGGACAGGGGTGGGCTACAACTAATGAAAAACTGTTTTTT
CASKEGQGWATTNEKLFF
>NA|TRBJ2-1|TRBV19|NA
TGTGCCAGTAGTATAGGGGGAGGAGACTACAATGAGCAGTTCTTC
CASSIGGGDYNEQFF
>NA|TRBJ2-3|TRBV6-1|NA
TGTGCCAGCAGTGTAGGCAGCCGAGCGGGCACAGATACGCAGTATTTT
CASSVGSRAGTDTQYF
>few|TRBJ1-2|TRBV18|NA
TGTGCCAGCTCACCAACCGTGAGTCAGGGATCGATAGGCTACACCTTC
CASSPTVSQGSIGYTF
>NA|TRBJ2-7|TRBV5-6|NA
TGTGCCAGCAGCCCCCTGTGGACTGCGAGCTCCTACGAGCAGTACTTC
CASSPLWTASSYEQYF
>NA|TRBJ2-5|TRBV7-6|NA
TGTGCCAGCAGCTTTAGGGGTGATAGGGAGACCCAGTACTTC
CASSFRGDRETQYF
>few|TRBJ2-7|TRBV4-2|TRBD2
TGTGCCAGCAGCCAAGAGCGGCTAGCGGGGAGTTCCTACGAGCAGTACTTC
CASSQERLAGSSYEQYF
>once|TRBJ2-7|TRBV4-3|NA
TGCGCCAGCAGCCAAGAATTCCGGGCCGTAGGGGACGAGCAGTACTTC
CASSQEFRAVGDEQYF
>NA|TRBJ1-1|TRBV4-1|NA
TGCGCCAGCAGCCCGCAACGCGCAAACACTGAAGCTTTCTTT
CASSPQRANTEAFF
>NA|TRBJ2-7|TRBV5-4|NA
TGTGCCAGCAGCTTGGTTGGGGGCGCCGCTGACGAGCAGTACTTC
CASSLVGGAADEQYF
>once|TRBJ2-2|TRBV28|NA
TGTGCCAGCAGTTTCGCCCCCGGCAGGGCGAAGGGGGCGGGAGGCCCCACCGGGGAGCTGTTTTTT
CASSFAPGRAKGAGGPTGELFF
>few|TRBJ2-1|TRBV6-5|TRBD1
TGTGCCAGCAGTTACTCCGGGACAGGGGTGAGAGAGCAGTTCTTC
CASSYSGTGVREQFF
>few|TRBJ1-1|TRBV5-1|NA
TGCGCCAGCAGCTTACGGAGCAGCGGGTACACTGAAGCTTTCTTT
CASSLRSSGYTEAFF
>NA|TRBJ1-5|TRBV2|TRBD1
TGTGCCAGCAGGACCTCGACAGGGGCGACTCAGCCCCAGCATTTT
CASRTSTGATQPQHF
>NA|TRBJ2-7|TRBV27|TRBD2
TGTGCCAGCAGTTTATGGGGGACTAGAGACCCTTTTTACGAGCAGTACTTC
CASSLWGTRDPFYEQYF
>NA|TRBJ2-7|TRBV7-2|NA
TGTGCCAGCAGCTTCGGCGGGGCCTCCTACGAGCAGTACTTC
CASSFGGASYEQYF
>few|TRBJ2-3|TRBV6-4|NA
TGTGCCAGCAGTGACTCGGCGGGCGCCGCCCCTACAGATACGCAGTATTTT
CASSDSAGAAPTDTQYF
>few|TRBJ2-7|TRBV19|TRBD2
TGTGCCAGTAGTCCGACCCGACTAGCGGGAGAATACGAGCAGTACTTC
CASSPTRLAGEYEQYF
>NA|TRBJ2-3|TRBV5-4|NA
TGTGCCAGCAGCCCCGGTCAACCCGGAGATACGCAGTATTTT
CASSPGQPGDTQYF
>NA|TRBJ1-2|TRBV6-5|NA
TGTGCCAGCAGTTACTCGGCAGGGGACGGCTACACCTTC
CASSYSAGDGYTF
>few|TRBJ1-1|TRBV4-1|NA
TGCGCCAGCAGCCAAGGGGGCGGTGGCACTGAAGCTTTCTTT
CASSQGGGGTEAFF
>NA|TRBJ2-5|TRBV27|TRBD1
TGTGCCAGCAGTCCTCTTGGCAGGGGGTGGAGGGAGACCCAGTACTTC
CASSPLGRGWRETQYF
>NA|TRBJ2-5|TRBV19|TRBD1
TGTGCCAGTAGTATAGAAGGGACAGCAGAGACCCAGTACTTC
CASSIEGTAETQYF
>NA|TRBJ1-1|TRBV4-1|NA
TGCGCCAGCAGCCAAGAAAGACAGGACCTCACTGAAGCTTTCTTT
CASSQERQDLTEAFF
>NA|TRBJ1-1|TRBV11-1|NA
TGTGCCAGCAGCTTAGGCGGGGTAGGTCTCGCGGGGAACACTGAAGCTTTCTTT
CASSLGGVGLAGNTEAFF
>few|TRBJ1-2|TRBV30|TRBD1
TGTGCCTGGACCATGCCCGGGACAGGGGATGGCTACACCTTC
CAWTMPGTGDGYTF
>few|TRBJ2-7|TRBV11-2|NA
TGTGCCAGCAGCCTTACAGAATACGAGCAGTACTTC
CASSLTEYEQYF
>few|TRBJ2-1|TRBV29-1|TRBD1
TGCAGCGTTGAATCGGACAGGGCCCGTATCGGGGAGCAGTTCTTC
CSVESDRARIGEQFF
>NA|TRBJ1-5|TRBV28|TRBD1
TGTGCCAGCAGTTTAGAACAGGGGGCGCATCAGCCCCAGCATTTT
CASSLEQGAHQPQHF
>NA|TRBJ2-1|TRBV11-2|TRBD1
TGTGCCAGCAGCTTAATCATGGACAGGGGGCGAGGTGGTGAGCAGTTCTTC
CASSLIMDRGRGGEQFF